These 8 T cell receptor beta chains were sequenced from one sample in a study of blood T cell repertoires in COVID-19. The table came from immunoSEQ multiplex PCR; TCRdb's copy has only in-frame clones and leaves some out. The profile shows under 300,000 clones, under 85% of them singletons. Sequenced material: peripheral blood. These receptors originate from a woman in her thirties or forties with active or convalescent COVID-19.

The chain uses TRBV6-5 and TRBJ2-7; D is possibly TRBD2 (6 bases). Trimming stripped 6 bases from V and 2 bases from J, with 17 bases between. Germline CDR1 reads MNHEY; CDR2 reads SVGAGI. CDR3 length: 15 residues. CDR3: CASRGGKGGPYEQYV. CDR3 sequence (DNA): TGTGCCAGCAGGGGGGGAAAGGGTGGACCCTACGAGCAGTACGTC.

This clone was observed a handful of times. CDR3 region: CASSIPGRHTIYF. In nucleotides, the CDR3 is TGTGCCAGTAGTATCCCAGGGCGGCACACCATATATTTT. V gene TRBV19 combines with J gene TRBJ1-3; a weak D match, TRBD1 (5 bases). Deletions cut 3 bases from V and 8 bases from J, with 11 bases between. CDR1 is LNHDA, CDR2 SQIVND, per germline (reference sequence). The CDR3 runs 13 residues.

This clone showed up just once. V gene TRBV3-1 (or the pseudogene TRBV3-2) combines with J gene TRBJ2-1, with 13 bases lining up with TRBD2. The CDR3 covers 16 residues. V lost 4 bases to trimming and J lost 4 bases; unmatched junction nucleotides: 4. Per the germline V gene, CDR1 is LGHDT and CDR2 is YNNKEL (reference sequence). This CDR3 is CASSRRTSGGYNEQFF. The CDR3 DNA reads TGTGCCAGCAGCCGCCGGACTAGCGGGGGTTACAATGAGCAGTTCTTC.

The rearrangement links TRBV28 to TRBJ2-1, with D perhaps TRBD1 (6 bases). Germline V gene data show CDR1 as MDHEN and CDR2 as SYDVKM. This CDR3 is 11 amino acids long. Trimming took off 7 bases at V and 8 bases at J, with 9 bases between the two ends. CDR3 bases: TGTGCCAGCAAACAGGGAGATGAGCAGTTCTTC. Its protein is CASKQGDEQFF.

The rearrangement joins TRBV27 to TRBJ1-1; D unclear. The length of the CDR3 is 15 residues. Germline CDR1 MNHEY, CDR2 SMNVEV (reference sequence). V lost 2 bases and J 0 bases, leaving 10 bases between the germline ends. The chain's CDR3 is CASSLGKSVNTEAFF. The CDR3 coding sequence is TGTGCCAGCAGTTTAGGCAAGTCCGTGAACACTGAAGCTTTCTTT.

The chain has TRBV30 and TRBJ1-5; D may be TRBD1 (6 bases). Per germline, CDR1 GTSNPN and CDR2 SVGIG (reference sequence). CDR3 size: 13 residues. Trimming shortened V by 4 bases and J by 4 bases, and 11 bases separated the two germline ends. In DNA, the CDR3 is TGTGCCTGGAATGATAGGGGGAATCAGCCCCAGCATTTT. This codes for CAWNDRGNQPQHF.

V gene TRBV19 combines with J gene TRBJ2-1; D call uncertain. Trimming shortened V by 3 bases and J by 2 bases, and 5 bases separated the two germline ends. The CDR3 is made up of 13 amino acids. Germline V gene sequence: CDR1 LNHDA, CDR2 SQIVND (reference sequence). The CDR3 DNA follows: TGTGCCAGTAGTATTGAGACCTACAATGAGCAGTTCTTC. Translation: CASSIETYNEQFF.

The chain couples TRBV25-1 to TRBJ1-1, with D unresolved. The CDR3 contains 13 residues. From germline, CDR1 is MGHDK and CDR2 SYGVNS. Trimming left V 8 bases short and J 7 bases short, with 17 bases between. The CDR3 reads CASRLVVGLEAFF. In nucleotides, the CDR3 is TGTGCCAGCCGATTAGTTGTGGGCCTTGAAGCTTTCTTT.